These 26 T cell receptor beta chains originate from one sample sequenced in a study of T cells expressing NK-cell markers. From its re-call of the 5' RACE reads, TCRdb lists each CDR3 protein once, without DNA. The sample table sets out over 200,000 distinct CDR3 sequences. Sequencing was done on a sample of blood T cells: a sorted CD56 or NKG2C T cell subset, CD4+ or CD8+ T cells, or bulk PBMC T cells (not recorded which). The source is a man in his late teens or twenties in good health.

The chain is built from TRBV5-4 and TRBJ2-1; without DNA, the TCRdb call of TRBD2 cannot be checked. Germline CDR1 and CDR2: SGHNT and YYREEE (reference sequence). The CDR3 covers 13 residues. CDR3: CASSFLAGNEQFF.

The chain's CDR3 is CASSTRPTGELFF. The V gene is TRBV11-3, the J gene TRBJ2-2. Germline-derived CDR1 and CDR2 are SGHNT and YENEEA. The CDR3 totals 13 residues.

The chain uses TRBV5-1 and TRBJ2-1; the D call from TCRdb, TRBD2, cannot be confirmed without DNA. There are 15 residues in the CDR3. Germline V lookup: CDR1 SGHRS, CDR2 YFSETQ. CDR3 in amino acids: CASSPGTSGRSVQFF.

The chain employs TRBV5-5 and TRBJ2-1; without DNA, the TCRdb call of TRBD2 cannot be checked. From germline, CDR1 is SGHKS and CDR2 YYEKEE (reference sequence). The CDR3 loop spans 15 amino acids. This CDR3 is CASGGGTSSYNEQFF.

The V and J genes are TRBV12-3 or TRBV12-4 and TRBJ1-5. The CDR3 is made up of 12 amino acids. CDR3 sequence: CASTTGYQPQHF.

V is TRBV12-3 or TRBV12-4 and J is TRBJ2-4. CDR3 length equals 15 residues. CDR3: CASSLQELAKNIQYF.

The V call is TRBV28, the J call TRBJ2-3; lacking DNA, the TRBD1 call made by TCRdb goes unchecked. CDR1 is MDHEN and CDR2 is SYDVKM in the germline V gene. This CDR3 contains 15 residues. CDR3 sequence: CASSSTGKDADTQYF.

This chain connects TRBV19 to TRBJ2-3; TCRdb outputs TRBD1, but without DNA this stays unchecked. CDR3 length equals 15 residues. The V gene's germline CDR1 is LNHDA and CDR2 SQIVND (reference sequence). The CDR3 is CASSSTTGLVDTQYF.

The J gene is TRBJ2-2, the V gene TRBV6-1; TCRdb names TRBD1, which stays unverified in the absence of DNA. This CDR3 has 16 amino acids. Germline CDR1 MNHNS, CDR2 SASEGT. The CDR3 protein is CASIETRGHNTGELFF.

The V call is TRBV7-2, the J call TRBJ2-7; TCRdb returns TRBD2, unconfirmable since there is no DNA. CDR3 length: 13 residues. Germline assignment: CDR1 SGHTA and CDR2 FQGNSA. CDR3 residues: CASRGRGSYEQYF.

V and J are TRBV5-4 and TRBJ2-1; TCRdb calls TRBD1, which cannot be checked without DNA. CDR3 length: 13 amino acids. CDR1 and CDR2 (germline): SGHNT, YYREEE (reference sequence). The CDR3 reads CASSRTGTNEQFF.

Here the CDR3 reads CASSFEGHTGELFF. The V gene is TRBV11-3, the J gene TRBJ2-2; the D call of TRBD2 rests on TCRdb alone, since no DNA is present to check it. The CDR3 covers 14 residues. Germline CDR1 reads SGHNT; CDR2 reads YENEEA.

This rearrangement joins TRBV5-6 to TRBJ2-7. CDR1 is SGHDT, CDR2 YYEEEE, per germline. The CDR3 length is 15 residues. CDR3 sequence reads: CASSLPVQKGYEQYF. Full variable domain (remainder filled in from reference TRBV5-6 and TRBJ2-7): DAGVTQSPTHLIKTRGQQVTLRCSPKSGHDTVSWYQQALGQGPQFIFQYYEEEERQRGNFPDRFSGHQFPNYSSELNVNALLLGDSALYLCASSLPVQKGYEQYFGPGTRLTVT.

The V and J genes are TRBV12-3 or TRBV12-4 and TRBJ2-1; TCRdb calls TRBD2, which cannot be checked without DNA. The CDR3 totals 15 residues. CDR3 loop: CASSPTSGRADEQFF.

The CDR3 sequence is CASGGQGLTSGSNEQFF. The rearrangement links TRBV5-1 to TRBJ2-1; the D call from TCRdb, TRBD2, cannot be confirmed without DNA. There are 17 residues in the CDR3. CDR1 and CDR2 (germline): SGHRS, YFSETQ.

The chain uses TRBV7-2 and TRBJ2-1; TCRdb picks TRBD2, but there is no DNA to check that call. Germline CDR1 is SGHTA and CDR2 is FQGNSA. The CDR3 totals 16 residues. CDR3 sequence: CASSLYSSGRGNEQFF.

This rearrangement joins TRBV27 to TRBJ2-7; the D gene TCRdb calls, TRBD1, cannot be checked with no DNA. The V gene's germline CDR1 is MNHEY and CDR2 SMNVEV (reference sequence). The CDR3 is 12 residues long. CDR3 sequence: CASSRQGNEQYF.

The chain combines TRBV20-1 with TRBJ2-1; TCRdb returns TRBD1, unconfirmable since there is no DNA. The V gene's germline CDR1 is DFQATT and CDR2 SNEGSKA (reference sequence). The CDR3 sequence is 14 residues long. CDR3 region: CSASLGGLVNEQFF.

The chain recombines TRBV30 with TRBJ1-6; the D call of TRBD1 rests on TCRdb alone, since no DNA is present to check it. CDR1 and CDR2 (germline): GTSNPN, SVGIG (reference sequence). The CDR3 length is 16 residues. CDR3 protein: CASPVGGISYNSPLHF.

The V and J genes are TRBV6-1 and TRBJ1-4; the TCRdb D gene call, TRBD1, has no DNA to confirm it. From germline, CDR1 is MNHNS and CDR2 SASEGT. This CDR3 has 14 residues. The CDR3 sequence: CATRRGPINEKLFF.

The chain has TRBV27 and TRBJ1-2; TCRdb outputs TRBD1, but without DNA this stays unchecked. The CDR3 length is 13 residues. Per the germline V gene, CDR1 is MNHEY and CDR2 is SMNVEV (reference sequence). CDR3 protein: CASSFQQGNGYTF.

V usage is TRBV29-1 and J usage is TRBJ2-5; TCRdb's assignment of TRBD1 cannot be checked, as there is no DNA. The CDR3 has 13 residues. Per the germline V gene, CDR1 is SQVTM and CDR2 is ANQGSEA. CDR3 residues: CSVAGGTQETQYF.

The V call is TRBV12-3 or TRBV12-4, the J call TRBJ1-2. CDR3 length: 15 amino acids. The CDR3 loop reads CASSFGTQNNYGYTF.

The chain joins TRBV6-1 to TRBJ2-1; no DNA is available, so the TRBD1 call from TCRdb remains unchecked. There are 15 residues in the CDR3. Germline CDR1 reads MNHNS; CDR2 reads SASEGT. The chain's CDR3 is CASSAMKRGYNEQFF.

The chain combines TRBV15 with TRBJ2-1; TCRdb lists TRBD1, though no DNA is available to test this call. CDR3 size: 11 residues. Germline CDR1 and CDR2: LNHNV and YYDKDF (reference sequence). This CDR3 is CATRRAYEQFF.

The chain couples TRBV20-1 to TRBJ2-1; the D call from TCRdb, TRBD2, cannot be confirmed without DNA. Germline V CDR1 and CDR2: DFQATT, SNEGSKA (reference sequence). This CDR3 is built from 14 residues. CDR3 sequence: CSASKREFGDEQFF.